Listed below are T cell receptor beta chains from one sample, sequenced in a study of blood T cell repertoires in COVID-19. Using immunoSEQ multiplex PCR, the repertoire was profiled, and TCRdb retains in-frame clones only, with some absent. The sample contains about 140,000 clones, 80% to 85% of which appear only once. Material for sequencing was peripheral blood. The source is a woman aged 55-75 years with acute or convalescent COVID-19. The CDR3 runs from the conserved cysteine through the conserved F or W. The D gene is left open where the match is weak. Size is omitted from some rows. Given values are once, few, many or a class for expanded clones.

D gene: NA; V gene: TRBV9; J gene: TRBJ1-3; clone size: NA; CDR3 protein: CASSSQLPGNTIYF
D gene: NA; V gene: TRBV28; J gene: TRBJ1-2; clone size: NA; CDR3 protein: CASGVAGGYGYTF
D gene: TRBD2; V gene: TRBV19; J gene: TRBJ2-7; clone size: once; CDR3 protein: CASSMGLAGYEQYF
D gene: TRBD2; V gene: TRBV11-2; J gene: TRBJ2-1; clone size: NA; CDR3 protein: CASSPGLAGVRDNEQFF
D gene: NA; V gene: TRBV9; J gene: TRBJ2-7; clone size: NA; CDR3 protein: CASSVQYWSEQYF
D gene: TRBD1; V gene: TRBV7-2; J gene: TRBJ1-6; clone size: NA; CDR3 protein: CASSLGDRVNSPLHF
D gene: NA; V gene: TRBV24-1; J gene: TRBJ1-2; clone size: NA; CDR3 protein: CATSDFGSYTF
D gene: NA; V gene: TRBV7-3; J gene: TRBJ2-3; clone size: NA; CDR3 protein: CASSLGGYRTDTQYF
D gene: NA; V gene: TRBV18; J gene: TRBJ1-1; clone size: NA; CDR3 protein: CASSPQTEMNTEAFF
D gene: TRBD2; V gene: TRBV5-4; J gene: TRBJ2-1; clone size: NA; CDR3 protein: CASSSASGRGSYNEQFF
D gene: NA; V gene: TRBV6-5; J gene: TRBJ1-3; clone size: NA; CDR3 protein: CASSYTRGSGNTIYF
D gene: TRBD1; V gene: TRBV24-1; J gene: TRBJ2-5; clone size: NA; CDR3 protein: CATSGTPGQPEYGETQYF
D gene: TRBD1; V gene: TRBV12-3/TRBV12-4; J gene: TRBJ2-7; clone size: NA; CDR3 protein: CASSRQGYEQYF
D gene: NA; V gene: TRBV15; J gene: TRBJ1-5; clone size: NA; CDR3 protein: CATSRERSSNQPQHF
D gene: NA; V gene: TRBV30; J gene: TRBJ1-2; clone size: NA; CDR3 protein: CAWTYGEGTIYGYTF
D gene: NA; V gene: TRBV6-2/TRBV6-3; J gene: TRBJ1-5; clone size: few; CDR3 protein: CASSYTGGNQPQHF
D gene: NA; V gene: TRBV11-2; J gene: TRBJ1-1; clone size: few; CDR3 protein: CASSFGGNTEAFF
D gene: TRBD1; V gene: TRBV29-1; J gene: TRBJ2-7; clone size: NA; CDR3 protein: CSVRTGGSYEQYF
D gene: NA; V gene: TRBV6-2/TRBV6-3; J gene: TRBJ1-1; clone size: NA; CDR3 protein: CASSSLGGTEAFF
D gene: NA; V gene: TRBV27; J gene: TRBJ2-7; clone size: once; CDR3 protein: CASGRGIGEQYF
D gene: NA; V gene: TRBV15; J gene: TRBJ1-6; clone size: NA; CDR3 protein: CATGSRQGSPLHF
D gene: TRBD1; V gene: TRBV6-5; J gene: TRBJ1-2; clone size: NA; CDR3 protein: CASSQRGTGYGYTF
D gene: TRBD1; V gene: TRBV5-6; J gene: TRBJ1-4; clone size: NA; CDR3 protein: CASSFALTGTGKEKLFF
D gene: NA; V gene: TRBV7-8; J gene: TRBJ1-3; clone size: NA; CDR3 protein: CASSLGGGGSESGNTIYF
D gene: TRBD1; V gene: TRBV5-4; J gene: TRBJ2-7; clone size: NA; CDR3 protein: CASRRPGQGPYEQYF
D gene: NA; V gene: TRBV5-1; J gene: TRBJ2-3; clone size: NA; CDR3 protein: CASSVNRASAPDTQYF
D gene: NA; V gene: TRBV6-2/TRBV6-3; J gene: TRBJ2-2; clone size: few; CDR3 protein: CASSLGRNTGELFF
D gene: TRBD1; V gene: TRBV27; J gene: TRBJ2-7; clone size: NA; CDR3 protein: CASTFRTGGPYEQYF
D gene: TRBD2; V gene: TRBV28; J gene: TRBJ2-1; clone size: NA; CDR3 protein: CASSLRGLAAYNEQFF
D gene: NA; V gene: TRBV7-8; J gene: TRBJ2-6; clone size: NA; CDR3 protein: CASSLGGGIGANVLTF
D gene: NA; V gene: TRBV10-3; J gene: TRBJ2-1; clone size: NA; CDR3 protein: CAISEEIGSWEFF
D gene: TRBD1; V gene: TRBV11-3; J gene: TRBJ1-4; clone size: NA; CDR3 protein: CASREGTENEKLFF
D gene: TRBD2; V gene: TRBV24-1; J gene: TRBJ2-5; clone size: NA; CDR3 protein: CATSDFSGTSGETQYF
D gene: NA; V gene: TRBV29-1; J gene: TRBJ2-3; clone size: NA; CDR3 protein: CSVVREGATDTQYF
D gene: NA; V gene: TRBV7-9; J gene: TRBJ2-7; clone size: NA; CDR3 protein: CASSLGLSSYEQYF
D gene: TRBD1; V gene: TRBV27; J gene: TRBJ1-1; clone size: few; CDR3 protein: CASSSDRGPMNTEAFF
D gene: TRBD1; V gene: TRBV7-2; J gene: TRBJ1-3; clone size: NA; CDR3 protein: CASSLDRAGGNTIYF
D gene: NA; V gene: TRBV7-3; J gene: TRBJ2-2; clone size: few; CDR3 protein: CASSLFAVGANTGELFF
D gene: NA; V gene: TRBV28; J gene: TRBJ1-2; clone size: once; CDR3 protein: CASSFRPGLGGYTF
D gene: NA; V gene: TRBV19; J gene: TRBJ2-7; clone size: NA; CDR3 protein: CASSLLGGTAYEQYF
D gene: NA; V gene: TRBV5-6; J gene: TRBJ1-2; clone size: NA; CDR3 protein: CASSQRQNPYGYTF
D gene: NA; V gene: TRBV28; J gene: TRBJ1-2; clone size: few; CDR3 protein: CASSLGHNYGYTF
D gene: NA; V gene: TRBV3-1/TRBV3-2; J gene: TRBJ1-5; clone size: NA; CDR3 protein: CASSQGNRFNNQPQHF
D gene: NA; V gene: TRBV29-1; J gene: TRBJ1-2; clone size: few; CDR3 protein: CSVGGGEGYTF
D gene: TRBD2; V gene: TRBV4-1; J gene: TRBJ2-1; clone size: NA; CDR3 protein: CASNPGRGRNEQFF
D gene: NA; V gene: TRBV19; J gene: TRBJ1-6; clone size: few; CDR3 protein: CASSIQGFLAVSNSPLHF
D gene: NA; V gene: TRBV20-1; J gene: TRBJ1-1; clone size: few; CDR3 protein: CSELGGTEAFF
D gene: NA; V gene: TRBV3-1/TRBV3-2; J gene: TRBJ1-1; clone size: NA; CDR3 protein: CASSQVQGTEAFF
D gene: TRBD1; V gene: TRBV23-1; J gene: TRBJ2-7; clone size: few; CDR3 protein: CASSPRTGHVSYEQYF
D gene: NA; V gene: TRBV1; J gene: TRBJ1-1; clone size: NA; CDR3 protein: CTSSRGGTEAFF
D gene: NA; V gene: TRBV9; J gene: TRBJ2-1; clone size: NA; CDR3 protein: CASSSPRGQGLAGAVEQFF
D gene: TRBD1; V gene: TRBV27; J gene: TRBJ2-2; clone size: NA; CDR3 protein: CASSLGRGRSGELFF
D gene: NA; V gene: TRBV19; J gene: TRBJ1-4; clone size: few; CDR3 protein: CASATHATNEKLFF
D gene: TRBD2; V gene: TRBV11-2; J gene: TRBJ2-7; clone size: NA; CDR3 protein: CASTLERESYEQYF
D gene: TRBD1; V gene: TRBV6-5; J gene: TRBJ1-2; clone size: NA; CDR3 protein: CASSYQGAHGYTF
D gene: NA; V gene: TRBV19; J gene: TRBJ2-1; clone size: NA; CDR3 protein: CASSFRTGLEQFF